What follows are 16 T cell receptor beta chains derived from one specimen sequenced in a study of T cells after somatic rescue of genetic block. The method was immunoSEQ multiplex PCR; TCRdb's version includes in-frame clones alone and lacks a portion of them. The sample includes roughly 110,000 clones, 75% to 95% of them seen just once. The sample comprised peripheral blood mononuclear cells (PBMCs). These receptors all stem from a woman younger than 30.

The gene calls are TRBV30 and TRBJ2-1; no definite D call. The germline gives CDR1 GTSNPN, CDR2 SVGIG (reference sequence). V was shortened by 4 bases and J by 8 bases, with 18 bases between the two germline ends. The CDR3 runs to 14 residues. Here the CDR3 DNA reads TGTGCCTGGACGCCCAGGAGCCATGGCCATGAGCAGTTCTTC. Amino acid sequence: CAWTPRSHGHEQFF.

The chain has TRBV6-5 and TRBJ1-1; 11 bases fit TRBD1. Germline lookup yields CDR1 MNHEY and CDR2 SVGAGI. V trimming: 7 bases; J trimming: 3 bases; junction bases outside the gene matches: 7. There are 15 residues in the CDR3. The CDR3, as DNA: TGTGCCAGCACCCTGGACAGGGGGCCGTACACTGAAGCTTTCTTT. Amino acids: CASTLDRGPYTEAFF.

This clone has more than one count but fewer than ten. This sequence joins TRBV30 and TRBJ2-7, with no clear D. Trimming took off 5 bases at V and 2 bases at J, with 25 bases between the two ends. Per the germline V gene, CDR1 is GTSNPN and CDR2 is SVGIG (reference sequence). The CDR3 is 17 residues long. Here the CDR3 reads CAWQRAPQMSKTYEQYF. Here the CDR3 DNA reads TGTGCCTGGCAACGGGCCCCTCAAATGAGCAAGACCTACGAGCAGTACTTC.

The CDR3 reads CASSQMTGPLPYEQYF. CDR3 sequence (DNA): TGTGCCAGCAGCCAGATGACAGGTCCTTTACCGTACGAGCAGTACTTC. The chain is built from TRBV13 and TRBJ2-7, with a possible D match to TRBD1 (6 bases). The CDR3 is made up of 16 amino acids. V was cut by 5 bases and J by 4 bases, with 21 bases left in between. Per germline, CDR1 PRHDT and CDR2 FYEKMQ (reference sequence).

The J gene is TRBJ1-2, the V gene TRBV18, with a possible D match to TRBD1 (6 bases). CDR1 is KGHSH, CDR2 LQKENI, per germline. The V end lost 3 bases, the J end lost 4 bases, and 15 bases lay between the germline ends. This CDR3 contains 15 residues. In DNA, the CDR3 is TGTGCCAGCTCACCGGGTGGGGGGCGAAGCTATGGCTACACCTTC. This encodes CASSPGGGRSYGYTF.

The gene calls are TRBV4-2 and TRBJ2-2; D may correspond to TRBD1 or TRBD2 (5 bases each). Germline CDR1 and CDR2: LGHNA and YNFKEQ. V lost 0 bases to trimming and J lost 0 bases, with 11 bases between them. The CDR3 is made up of 17 amino acids. The CDR3 loop reads CASSQERGTANTGELFF. Written as DNA, the CDR3 is TGTGCCAGCAGCCAAGAGAGGGGCACAGCGAACACCGGGGAGCTGTTTTTT.

The chain is built from TRBV2 and TRBJ2-5; 15 bases map to TRBD2. The V segment lost 7 bases and the J segment 3 bases; nucleotides outside the gene matches: 9. The CDR3 extends over 17 amino acids. CDR1 is SNHLY, CDR2 FYNNEI, per germline. CDR3 in amino acids: CASTRTSGGGWKETQYF. The CDR3, as DNA: TGTGCCAGCACTCGGACTAGCGGGGGGGGATGGAAAGAGACCCAGTACTTC. Full variable domain (missing parts from reference TRBV2 and TRBJ2-5): EPEVTQTPSHQVTQMGQEVILRCVPISNHLYFYWYRQILGQKVEFLVSFYNNEISEKSEIFDDQFSVERPDGSNFTLKIRSTKLEDSAMYFCASTRTSGGGWKETQYFGPGTRLLVL.

V gene TRBV18 combines with J gene TRBJ2-5; D gene uncertain. The V and J ends lost 3 bases and 4 bases respectively, with 9 bases between them. In germline, CDR1 is KGHSH, CDR2 LQKENI. The CDR3 contains 13 residues. This CDR3 reads CASSPSLGETQYF. The CDR3 DNA reads as TGTGCCAGCTCACCGAGCCTAGGAGAGACCCAGTACTTC.

The V and J genes are TRBV4-1 and TRBJ1-2; D is undetermined. The CDR3 runs 14 residues. Germline loops: CDR1 MGHRA, CDR2 YSYEKL. The germline V and J ends were trimmed by 0 bases and 3 bases, with 8 bases remaining between them. The DNA for the CDR3 is TGCGCCAGCAGCCAAGACGACGGATACTATGGCTACACCTTC. Its protein is CASSQDDGYYGYTF.

This chain links TRBV18 with TRBJ1-2; D gene ambiguous. The germline V and J ends were trimmed by 4 bases and 5 bases, with 14 bases remaining between them. The germline V gene has CDR1 KGHSH and CDR2 LQKENI. The CDR3 runs to 14 residues. As DNA, the CDR3 is TGTGCCAGCTCACAGGGTGAAGTGGGGTATGGCTACACCTTC. Its protein is CASSQGEVGYGYTF.

V gene TRBV2 combines with J gene TRBJ2-3; D remains ambiguous. The V and J ends lost 2 bases and 2 bases respectively, with 11 bases between them. Per germline, CDR1 SNHLY and CDR2 FYNNEI. This CDR3 has 15 amino acids. The CDR3 region is CASSESVGYTDTQYF. The CDR3 nucleotides read TGTGCCAGCAGTGAATCCGTGGGGTACACAGATACGCAGTATTTT.

The chain uses TRBV28 and TRBJ1-3; D gene unclear. The CDR3 consists of 18 residues. The V gene lost 7 bases and the J gene lost 0 bases, with 22 bases spanning the gap. Germline-derived CDR1 and CDR2 are MDHEN and SYDVKM. CDR3 coding DNA: TGTGCCAGCACCCTGAACAGTCTTTCCCTTTACTCTGGAAACACCATATATTTT. Its protein product is CASTLNSLSLYSGNTIYF.

The chain employs TRBV27 and TRBJ2-3; 7 nucleotides agree with TRBD2. The CDR3 extends over 10 amino acids. Looked up from germline, CDR1 is MNHEY and CDR2 is SMNVEV (reference sequence). V trimming: 7 bases; J trimming: 9 bases; junction bases outside the gene matches: 1. The CDR3 DNA sequence: TGTGCCAGCAAGGGACTAACGCAGTATTTT. Translated: CASKGLTQYF.

The chain recombines TRBV5-4 with TRBJ2-7; 7 bases are shared with TRBD2. The ends lost 3 bases at V and 1 base at J; junction bases unmatched: 4. The CDR3 has 14 amino acids. CDR1 and CDR2 from the germline V gene are SGHNT and YYREEE (reference sequence). CDR3 loop: CASSSAGGSYEQYF. DNA for the CDR3: TGTGCCAGCAGCTCCGCCGGGGGGTCCTACGAGCAGTACTTC. Full variable domain (outside the CDR3, taken from reference TRBV5-4 and TRBJ2-7): ETGVTQSPTHLIKTRGQQVTLRCSSQSGHNTVSWYQQALGQGPQFIFQYYREEENGRGNFPPRFSGLQFPNYSSELNVNALELDDSALYLCASSSAGGSYEQYFGPGTRLTVT.

This clone was counted a single time. The rearrangement links TRBV9 to TRBJ2-7; D is possibly TRBD1 or TRBD2 (5 bases each). Germline CDR1 reads SGDLS; CDR2 reads YYNGEE. Trimming pared 3 bases from V and 2 bases from J, leaving 18 bases between. This CDR3 region has 16 residues. The CDR3: CASSGGPHGAAYEQYF. The CDR3 DNA reads TGTGCCAGCAGCGGCGGACCGCACGGGGCGGCCTACGAGCAGTACTTC.

This clone occurred once. The V gene is TRBV5-1, the J gene TRBJ1-2, with D maybe TRBD1 (5 bases). V dropped 0 bases and J dropped 6 bases, with 15 bases sitting between them. Germline V gives CDR1 SGHRS, CDR2 YFSETQ. The CDR3 consists of 15 residues. The DNA for the CDR3 is TGCGCCAGCAGCTTGGGGTCCCCAGGGTTACATGGCTACACCTTC. Residues: CASSLGSPGLHGYTF.